This T cell receptor (beta chain) derives from a study of OX40 agonist ivuxolimab in advanced cancers. Study overall: At doses from 0.01 to 10 mg/kg, patients were given intravenous ivuxolimab every 2 weeks. Regarding the study as a whole: Nonresponders, in some cases, also had low normalized T-cell clonal expansion. In CD8+ T cells, expanded clones were on average more numerous than in CD4+.

A remark on this clone: Its matching antigen is unknown.

Clones were sequenced by immunoSEQ multiplex PCR, and TCRdb holds only the in-frame ones, with some missing. The repertoire holds roughly 60,000 clones, with more than 75% as singletons. The length of the CDR3 is 14 residues. Germline V gene data show CDR1 as SNHLY and CDR2 as FYNNEI. Germline trimming cut 6 bases from V and 1 base from J; bases unmatched to any gene: 4. The TCR originated in an adult with an advanced solid tumor such as melanoma, head and neck, liver or kidney cancer. The V gene is TRBV2, the J gene TRBJ2-3, with 7 nucleotides matching TRBD1. The material was CD4+ or CD8+ T cells sorted from blood, obtained in a trial of the OX40 agonist ivuxolimab. CDR3: CASRQGLGTDTQYF. In DNA, the CDR3 is TGTGCCAGCAGACAGGGGCTGGGCACAGATACGCAGTATTTT.